This T cell receptor (beta chain) comes out of a study of T-cell reconstitution after alpha-beta-depleted transplantation in children. This CDR3 is 13 amino acids long. Germline-derived CDR1 and CDR2 are SEHNR and FQNEAQ (reference sequence). V gave up 2 bases and J gave up 8 bases, with 10 bases separating them. For this clonotype: Antigen specificity is unknown.

Unique molecular identifiers were incorporated when the TCRbeta library was constructed. TCRdb analysed the PCR reads with MiXCR anew, one entry per CDR3 protein. The sample has some 300,000 distinct CDR3 sequences; almost 8% are singletons. Broader study findings: At day 60, the high TCRbeta diversity found in some patients originated from recipient T cells and thymic progenitors that had survived. T-cell counts and diversity at one year following transplant were attributed mainly to newly produced T cells. Alpha-beta T cells present about two months after transplant were reported to originate from several hundred expanded graft clones.

This sample comprised peripheral blood, obtained 360 days after TCRalphabeta/CD19-depleted stem cell transplant. The chain is built from TRBV7-9 and TRBJ2-1, with D uncertain. This sequence originates from a female patient aged 2 to 10 who had a stem cell transplant for Fanconi anemia, so the T cells may come from the graft donor. CDR3 sequence reads: CASSLKLSHEQFF. The CDR3 DNA sequence: TGTGCCAGCAGCTTAAAACTTTCCCATGAGCAGTTCTTC.